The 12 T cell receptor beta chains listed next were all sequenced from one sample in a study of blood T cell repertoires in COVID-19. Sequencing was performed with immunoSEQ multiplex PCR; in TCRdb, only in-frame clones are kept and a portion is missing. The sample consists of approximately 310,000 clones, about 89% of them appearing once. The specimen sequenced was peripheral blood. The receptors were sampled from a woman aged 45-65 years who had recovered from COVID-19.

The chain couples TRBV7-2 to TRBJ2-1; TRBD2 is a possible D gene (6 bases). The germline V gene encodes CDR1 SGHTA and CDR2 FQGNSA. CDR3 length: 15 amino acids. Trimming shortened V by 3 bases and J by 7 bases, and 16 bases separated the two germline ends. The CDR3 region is CASSFGGGSGNEQFF. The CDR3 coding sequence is TGTGCCAGCAGCTTCGGGGGAGGCTCGGGGAATGAGCAGTTCTTC.

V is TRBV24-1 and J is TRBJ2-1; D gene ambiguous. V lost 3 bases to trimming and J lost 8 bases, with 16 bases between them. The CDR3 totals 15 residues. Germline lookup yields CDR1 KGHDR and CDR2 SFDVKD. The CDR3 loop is CATSDQNRHIYEQFF. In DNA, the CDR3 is TGTGCCACCAGTGATCAAAATAGACACATTTATGAGCAGTTCTTC.

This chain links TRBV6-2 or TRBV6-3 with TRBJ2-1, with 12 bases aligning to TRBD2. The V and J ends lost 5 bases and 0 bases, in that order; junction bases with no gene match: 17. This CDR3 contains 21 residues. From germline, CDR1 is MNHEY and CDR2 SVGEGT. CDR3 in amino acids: CASSLNLMTSGGPSSYNEQFF. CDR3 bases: TGTGCCAGCAGTCTCAACCTCATGACTAGCGGGGGCCCGAGCTCCTACAATGAGCAGTTCTTC.

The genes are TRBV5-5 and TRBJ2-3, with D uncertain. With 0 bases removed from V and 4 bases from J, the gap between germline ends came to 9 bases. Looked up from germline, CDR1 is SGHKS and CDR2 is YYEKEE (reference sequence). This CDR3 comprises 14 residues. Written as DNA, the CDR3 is TGTGCCAGCAGCTTGGCACAGTTGTCAGATACGCAGTATTTT. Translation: CASSLAQLSDTQYF.

This CDR3 reads CASSVDPGFETQYF. Written as DNA, the CDR3 is TGTGCCAGCAGCGTAGATCCCGGGTTTGAGACCCAGTACTTC. This chain connects TRBV9 to TRBJ2-5; D gene unclear. The ends were cut back, 0 bases at V and 5 bases at J, with 11 bases in the middle. Germline values: CDR1 SGDLS, CDR2 YYNGEE. This CDR3 region has 14 residues.

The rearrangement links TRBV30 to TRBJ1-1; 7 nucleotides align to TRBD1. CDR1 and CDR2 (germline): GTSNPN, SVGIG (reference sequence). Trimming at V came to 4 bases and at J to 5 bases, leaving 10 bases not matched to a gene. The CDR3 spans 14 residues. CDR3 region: CAWTGQAAVTEAFF. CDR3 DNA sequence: TGTGCCTGGACTGGACAGGCGGCGGTGACTGAAGCTTTCTTT.

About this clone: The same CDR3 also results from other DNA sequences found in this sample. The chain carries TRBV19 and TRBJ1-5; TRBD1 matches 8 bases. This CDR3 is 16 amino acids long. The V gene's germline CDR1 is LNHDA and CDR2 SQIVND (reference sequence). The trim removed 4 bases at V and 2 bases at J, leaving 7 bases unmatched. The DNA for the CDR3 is TGTGCCAGTAGTACCACCGGGACAGGCCGCAATCAGCCCCAGCATTTT. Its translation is CASSTTGTGRNQPQHF.

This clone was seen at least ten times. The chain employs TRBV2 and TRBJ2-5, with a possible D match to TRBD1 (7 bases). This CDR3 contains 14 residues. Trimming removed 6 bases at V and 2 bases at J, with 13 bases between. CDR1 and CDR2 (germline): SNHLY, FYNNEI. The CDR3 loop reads CASSAGQSQETQYF. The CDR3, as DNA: TGTGCCAGCAGCGCGGGACAGTCACAAGAGACCCAGTACTTC. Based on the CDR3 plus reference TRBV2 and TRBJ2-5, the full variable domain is EPEVTQTPSHQVTQMGQEVILRCVPISNHLYFYWYRQILGQKVEFLVSFYNNEISEKSEIFDDQFSVERPDGSNFTLKIRSTKLEDSAMYFCASSAGQSQETQYFGPGTRLLVL.

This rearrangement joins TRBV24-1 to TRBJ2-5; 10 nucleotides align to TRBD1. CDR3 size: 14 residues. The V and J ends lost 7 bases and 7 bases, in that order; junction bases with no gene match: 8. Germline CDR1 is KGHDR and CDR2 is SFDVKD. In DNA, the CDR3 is TGTGCCACCAGCGCGACAGGGGGCGTCGGGACCCAGTACTTC. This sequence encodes CATSATGGVGTQYF.

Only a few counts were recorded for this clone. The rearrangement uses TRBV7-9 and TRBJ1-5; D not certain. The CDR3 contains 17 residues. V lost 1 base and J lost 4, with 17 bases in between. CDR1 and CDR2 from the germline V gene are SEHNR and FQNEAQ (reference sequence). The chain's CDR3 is CASSLGSGAGRNQPQHF. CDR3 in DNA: TGTGCCAGCAGCTTAGGATCGGGAGCGGGAAGGAATCAGCCCCAGCATTTT.

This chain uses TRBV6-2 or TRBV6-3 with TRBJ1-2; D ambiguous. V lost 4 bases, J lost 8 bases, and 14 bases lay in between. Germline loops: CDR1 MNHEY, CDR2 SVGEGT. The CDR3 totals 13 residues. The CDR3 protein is CASSFPPREGYTF. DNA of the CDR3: TGTGCCAGCAGTTTCCCCCCGAGAGAGGGCTACACCTTC.

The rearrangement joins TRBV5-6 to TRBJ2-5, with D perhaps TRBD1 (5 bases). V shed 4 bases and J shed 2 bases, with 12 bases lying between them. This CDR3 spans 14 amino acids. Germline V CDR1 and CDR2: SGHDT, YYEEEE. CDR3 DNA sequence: TGTGCCAGCAGCCGTACAGGACAACAAGAGACCCAGTACTTC. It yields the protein CASSRTGQQETQYF.